The entry below gives a single T cell receptor beta chain sequence along with its context. Antigen specificity is unknown. With 60 Vbeta and 13 Jbeta primers, the PCR was carried out. Using immunoSEQ multiplex PCR, the repertoire was profiled, and TCRdb retains in-frame clones only, with some absent. The sample lists around 61,000 clones, around 85% occurring once. Germline assignment: CDR1 SGHTA and CDR2 FQGNSA. Trimming pared 2 bases from V and 2 bases from J, leaving 10 bases between. The CDR3 is 15 amino acids. The record originates from a study of cytomegalovirus exposure and HLA in healthy donors. Findings and caveats of the study: A later analysis showed that HLA-associated TCR beta chains had undergone more clonal expansion than equally common others. Later analysis associated a missense DCLRE1C variant with TCR beta V- and J-gene trimming.

The sequencing sample was made of PBMCs. This TCR was recovered from a man in his forties or fifties in good health and CMV-seronegative. The rearrangement joins TRBV7-2 to TRBJ2-1; a weak D match, TRBD2 (6 bases). CDR3 region: CASSLRAGTYNEQFF. CDR3 nucleotides: TGTGCCAGCAGCTTACGAGCGGGTACCTACAATGAGCAGTTCTTC.